This T cell receptor (beta chain) was documented in a study of blood T cell repertoires in COVID-19. For the study at large: T cells, B-cell-depleted T cells, or PBMCs supplied cDNA or gDNA.

Per the original data handling: Nucleated cell number was recorded as an estimate derived from reference gene primer amplification. Produced via immunoSEQ multiplex PCR; TCRdb's table is partial and in-frame only. V and J calls and clone size follow that table, whereas D and trimming were derived from the DNA. Of about 51,000 clones in the sample, more than 85% were seen once. Trimming removed 9 bases at V and 9 bases at J, with 11 bases between. Germline assignment: CDR1 KGHDR and CDR2 SFDVKD. CDR3 length equals 11 residues. The chain combines TRBV24-1 with TRBJ2-1; no clear D gene. This receptor was obtained from a man aged 50 or older with acute or convalescent COVID-19. Sequencing used peripheral blood. The CDR3 DNA is TGTGCCACCGGTAGATTCGGTGAGCAGTTCTTC. Amino acids: CATGRFGEQFF.